These T cell receptor beta chains were read from a single sample in a study of T-cell memory formation after mild COVID-19. TCRdb reprocessed the 5' RACE reads with MiXCR, giving one entry per CDR3 protein. Here the sample spans 300,000 to 400,000 distinct CDR3 sequences, roughly 15% being singletons. The source material was PBMCs or a T cell subset sorted from them (not recorded which). The source is a man between 18 and 35 years old who had mild COVID-19 (a few samples of this study predate the infection). Cell type and time point are not known. Both conserved end residues are part of each CDR3. Fields, in order: V gene, clone size, J gene, D gene, CDR3 DNA, CDR3 protein. The D gene is left open where the match is weak. The size entry is marked missing in some rows and otherwise reads once, few, many or a size class.

>TRBV20-1|.|TRBJ1-1|.
TGCAGTGCTAGTCGTCTGGCGGGGGCTTTCTTT
CSASRLAGAFF
>TRBV24-1|.|TRBJ1-1|TRBD1
TGTGCCACCAGTGACCCTCGGACAGGGAACACTGAAGCTTTCTTT
CATSDPRTGNTEAFF
>TRBV6-5|many|TRBJ2-2|.
TGTGCCAGCAGTTACTCGTATGGGACTCCCGGGGAGCTGTTTTTT
CASSYSYGTPGELFF
>TRBV9|.|TRBJ2-3|TRBD1
TGTGCCAGCAGCGTAGATGAGGGGGCAGGAGATACGCAGTATTTT
CASSVDEGAGDTQYF
>TRBV7-8|many|TRBJ2-7|.
TGTGCCAGCAGCTTAGACGTGGGGGCCGGCTACGAGCAGTACTTC
CASSLDVGAGYEQYF
>TRBV4-3|.|TRBJ2-7|.
TGCGCCAGCAGCCAAGAATTAGCGACCTCCTACGAGCAGTACTTC
CASSQELATSYEQYF
>TRBV7-9|few|TRBJ2-1|TRBD1
TGTGCCAGCAGCTTGGGACAGGGGGCCAGCTCCTACAATGAGCAGTTCTTC
CASSLGQGASSYNEQFF
>TRBV6-4|.|TRBJ2-5|.
TGTGCCACCGAGAGGGGGGGTCAAGAGACCCAGTACTTC
CATERGGQETQYF
>TRBV5-1|few|TRBJ2-1|.
TGCGCCAGCAGCTTGGAGGCAGGGAGCTCCTACAATGAGCAGTTCTTC
CASSLEAGSSYNEQFF
>TRBV27|.|TRBJ2-3|.
TGTGCCAGCAGCCTAATCGGACAGACAAGAACAGATACGCAGTATTTT
CASSLIGQTRTDTQYF
>TRBV7-3|.|TRBJ2-1|.
TGTGCCAGCAGCCCTCCGGGGGCTCAGAATGAGCAGTTCTTC
CASSPPGAQNEQFF
>TRBV2|.|TRBJ2-2|TRBD2
TGTGCCAGCAAGCCCAGACTAGCATCTGGGGAGCTGTTTTTT
CASKPRLASGELFF
>TRBV6-2/TRBV6-3|.|TRBJ2-1|.
TGTGCCAGCAGCCAACGGGGAGGGGGCGCCCCACAGTTCTTC
CASSQRGGGAPQFF
>TRBV4-3|few|TRBJ2-2|.
TGCGCCAGCAGCGCAGGGGTGGTCACCGGGGAGCTGTTTTTT
CASSAGVVTGELFF
>TRBV15|.|TRBJ1-3|.
TGTGCCACCAGCAGAGATGATCGTCTCTCTGGAAACACCATATATTTT
CATSRDDRLSGNTIYF
>TRBV7-3|few|TRBJ1-1|TRBD1
TGTGCCACGGCAGGGGGGCCTGAAGCTTTCTTT
CATAGGPEAFF
>TRBV28|.|TRBJ1-3|.
TGTGCCAGCAGAGAACGCCCGCGCGGAAACACCATATATTTT
CASRERPRGNTIYF
>TRBV5-1|few|TRBJ2-3|.
TGCGCCAGCAGCTTGGACCGGGTGGTGTATTTT
CASSLDRVVYF
>TRBV12-3/TRBV12-4|.|TRBJ1-6|.
TGTGCCAGCAGTGTGGAGACAGTGACCTTCTCTAATTCACCCCTCCACTTT
CASSVETVTFSNSPLHF
>TRBV20-1|.|TRBJ1-1|TRBD1
TGCAGTGCTCGAACAGGGGCTAGGGCTTTCTTT
CSARTGARAFF